The 29 T cell receptor beta chains given below trace back to one sample, sequenced in a study of radiation and T cells in renal cell carcinoma. The time point denotes: baseline pretreatment blood. Regarding treatment: 15 Gy SBRT to primary tumor, nephrectomy 4 weeks later. Measured with immunoSEQ multiplex PCR; TCRdb has only the in-frame clones, and not every one. This table holds more than 140,000 clones, less than 90% found once. The sequencing here drew on blood, taken from a patient whose treatment included radiotherapy and nephrectomy. The receptors originated from a woman in her forties or fifties with renal cell carcinoma.

The V gene is TRBV5-1, the J gene TRBJ2-7; 7 bases agree with TRBD2. V shed 5 bases and J 6 bases; nucleotides not matched to a gene: 11. There are 14 residues in the CDR3. Germline V gene sequence: CDR1 SGHRS, CDR2 YFSETQ. The CDR3 nucleotides read TGCGCCAGCAGTGTGGCGGGAGAACAAAGCGAGCAGTACTTC. Encoded protein: CASSVAGEQSEQYF.

The CDR3 DNA sequence: TGTGCCAGCAGCTCCCGCGGGGTAGCGGGTGCACAAGAGACCCAGTACTTC. Amino acids: CASSSRGVAGAQETQYF. This chain uses TRBV7-8 with TRBJ2-5; TRBD2 agrees at 7 bases. The CDR3 totals 17 residues. Germline CDR1 SGHVS, CDR2 FQNEAQ. The V gene end was trimmed by 4 bases and the J gene end by 2 bases; junction bases not matched to a gene: 13.

This chain joins TRBV7-2 and TRBJ2-1; 9 bases are shared with TRBD2. After removal of 5 bases from V and 2 bases from J, the junction contained 7 bases not matched to a gene. The CDR3 spans 16 residues. Germline V gene data show CDR1 as SGHTA and CDR2 as FQGNSA. This CDR3 reads CASSPQTSGTYNEQFF. As DNA, the CDR3 is TGTGCCAGCAGCCCCCAGACTAGCGGAACCTACAATGAGCAGTTCTTC.

The rearrangement links TRBV5-1 to TRBJ2-3; no clear D gene. This CDR3 has 14 amino acids. The germline CDR1 and CDR2 sequences are SGHRS and YFSETQ. Trimming stripped 2 bases from V and 0 bases from J, with 7 bases between. The CDR3 nucleotides read TGCGCCAGCAGCTTTCACACTAGCACAGATACGCAGTATTTT. Translated: CASSFHTSTDTQYF.

This clone was counted many times. CDR3 nucleotide sequence: TGTGCCAGCATCCCGGGTGGGTCGGAGACCCAGTACTTC. Amino acid sequence: CASIPGGSETQYF. The chain is built from TRBV27 and TRBJ2-5; no definite D call. Germline V gene lookup returns CDR1 MNHEY and CDR2 SMNVEV (reference sequence). Trimming took 7 bases from V and 5 from J, leaving 14 bases between them. The CDR3 extends over 13 amino acids.

The chain joins TRBV7-2 to TRBJ2-7; 8 bases line up with TRBD1. The germline V gene has CDR1 SGHTA and CDR2 FQGNSA. The CDR3 covers 13 residues. The J segment lost 1 base and the V segment lost 6 bases, leaving 2 bases of the junction unmatched. CDR3 bases: TGTGCCAGCAGTCGACAGGGGTCCTACGAGCAGTACTTC. Translation: CASSRQGSYEQYF.

V is TRBV4-3 and J is TRBJ1-1; perhaps TRBD1 as D (5 bases). V was pared by 1 base and J by 5 bases, with 8 bases between. This CDR3 contains 13 residues. CDR1 is LGHNA, CDR2 YSLEER, per germline. CDR3 amino acids: CASSQGGRTEAFF. CDR3 bases: TGCGCCAGCAGCCAAGGGGGGAGGACTGAAGCTTTCTTT.

This chain connects TRBV5-4 to TRBJ1-1, with D maybe TRBD1 (5 bases). This CDR3 spans 13 amino acids. The germline CDR1 and CDR2 sequences are SGHNT and YYREEE (reference sequence). Trimming stripped 7 bases from V and 0 bases from J, with 10 bases between. The CDR3 nucleotides read TGTGCCAGCTGGGCGACAGTGAACACTGAAGCTTTCTTT. Translating gives CASWATVNTEAFF. The entire variable domain, with the rest obtained from reference TRBV5-4 and TRBJ1-1, is as follows: ETGVTQSPTHLIKTRGQQVTLRCSSQSGHNTVSWYQQALGQGPQFIFQYYREEENGRGNFPPRFSGLQFPNYSSELNVNALELDDSALYLCASWATVNTEAFFGQGTRLTVV.

V usage is TRBV28 and J usage is TRBJ1-3; D remains unclear. The CDR3 runs to 13 residues. The germline V gene has CDR1 MDHEN and CDR2 SYDVKM. V was pared by 7 bases and J by 0 bases, with 7 bases between. This CDR3 is CASIQHSGNTIYF. In DNA form, the CDR3 reads TGTGCCAGCATCCAGCACTCTGGAAACACCATATATTTT.

This chain uses TRBV12-5 with TRBJ2-5; possible D gene TRBD1, 6 bases. The germline V gene has CDR1 LGHNT and CDR2 FRNRAP. The CDR3 contains 13 residues. V gave up 5 bases and J gave up 12 bases, with 19 bases separating them. CDR3 bases: TGTGCTAGTGGTGCTACAGGGACACCGCATAAGTACTTC. This gives the protein CASGATGTPHKYF.

This chain joins TRBV12-5 and TRBJ1-1, with no clear D. Germline CDR1 LGHNT, CDR2 FRNRAP. Trimming stripped 0 bases from V and 5 bases from J, with 10 bases between. This CDR3 has 14 residues. CDR3 nucleotides: TGTGCTAGTGGTTTGGTACCAGAGGAAACTGAAGCTTTCTTT. Protein sequence: CASGLVPEETEAFF.

This chain links TRBV7-9 with TRBJ2-2, with D hard to call. The germline gives CDR1 SEHNR, CDR2 FQNEAQ (reference sequence). CDR3 length equals 12 residues. Trimming took off 3 bases at V and 8 bases at J, with 7 bases between the two ends. The CDR3 DNA follows: TGTGCCAGCAGCTTCGGCGGTGGGGAGCTGTTTTTT. This sequence encodes CASSFGGGELFF. The whole variable domain, filled in from reference TRBV7-9 and TRBJ2-2, reads DTGVSQNPRHKITKRGQNVTFRCDPISEHNRLYWYRQTLGQGPEFLTYFQNEAQLEKSRLLSDRFSAERPKGSFSTLEIQRTEQGDSAMYLCASSFGGGELFFGEGSRLTVL.

This clone was counted a few times. The chain combines TRBV28 with TRBJ1-1, with TRBD1 as a possible D gene (5 bases). The CDR3 loop spans 13 amino acids. V was pared by 6 bases and J by 3 bases, with 11 bases between. Germline V gene sequence: CDR1 MDHEN, CDR2 SYDVKM. Here the CDR3 DNA reads TGTGCCAGCAGAGCCGGGACCCACACTGAAGCTTTCTTT. This gives the protein CASRAGTHTEAFF.

The chain employs TRBV7-2 and TRBJ2-2; 7 positions agree with TRBD1. The germline gives CDR1 SGHTA, CDR2 FQGNSA. The CDR3 sequence is 14 residues long. The trim removed 5 bases at V and 5 bases at J, leaving 5 bases unmatched. The CDR3 here is CASSGQAGTGELFF. The CDR3 nucleotides read TGTGCCAGCAGCGGACAGGCCGGTACCGGGGAGCTGTTTTTT.

The rearrangement uses TRBV7-8 and TRBJ1-5; unclear D gene. This CDR3 is 16 amino acids long. Germline CDR1 is SGHVS and CDR2 is FQNEAQ. V was pared by 5 bases and J by 0 bases, with 14 bases between. CDR3: CASSLAAYYSNQPQHF. The CDR3 DNA follows: TGTGCCAGCAGCCTGGCAGCCTACTATAGCAATCAGCCCCAGCATTTT.

Only one count was recorded for this clone. The chain joins TRBV6-4 to TRBJ1-2, with 7 bases identical to TRBD1. The CDR3 is 15 amino acids. Germline CDR1 is MRHNA and CDR2 is SNTAGT. V lost 0 bases and J lost 7; bases outside the gene matches: 8. The CDR3 spells CASSDSGRGFGGYTF. Here the CDR3 DNA reads TGTGCCAGCAGTGACTCGGGCAGGGGGTTCGGTGGCTACACCTTC.

The J gene is TRBJ2-1, the V gene TRBV5-4, with a weak D call TRBD1 (6 bases). The CDR3 spans 14 residues. From germline, CDR1 is SGHNT and CDR2 YYREEE (reference sequence). V was pared by 6 bases and J by 7 bases, with 17 bases between. The CDR3 coding sequence is TGTGCCAGCATCGACGGGACACCCGAGAATGAGCAGTTCTTC. Its translation: CASIDGTPENEQFF.

This clone occurred once. The rearrangement uses TRBV11-3 and TRBJ1-5; D call uncertain. Germline V gene sequence: CDR1 SGHNT, CDR2 YENEEA. Between the trimmed V and J ends, which lost 6 bases and 0 bases, there was a span of 9 bases. CDR3 length: 14 residues. CDR3: CASSPLRSNQPQHF. The CDR3 DNA follows: TGTGCCAGCAGTCCCCTTCGTAGCAATCAGCCCCAGCATTTT.

This clone was observed a handful of times. The genes are TRBV5-1 and TRBJ1-1, with D hard to call. Trimming took off 7 bases at V and 0 bases at J, with 10 bases between the two ends. Per the germline V gene, CDR1 is SGHRS and CDR2 is YFSETQ. This CDR3 comprises 13 residues. Written as DNA, the CDR3 is TGCGCCAGCGCCCAAGGCGTGAACACTGAAGCTTTCTTT. Translating it yields CASAQGVNTEAFF.

The V gene is TRBV6-6, the J gene TRBJ2-1; D gene unclear. The CDR3 is made up of 11 amino acids. Germline V gene sequence: CDR1 MNHNY, CDR2 SVGAGI (reference sequence). V lost 3 bases and J lost 7, with 4 bases in between. The CDR3 coding sequence is TGTGCCAGCAGTTATAGGAATGAGCAGTTCTTC. This codes for CASSYRNEQFF.

V is TRBV5-1 and J is TRBJ1-1; the D is unclear. Germline lookup yields CDR1 SGHRS and CDR2 YFSETQ. Trimming shortened V by 0 bases and J by 1 base, and 10 bases separated the two germline ends. The CDR3 sequence is 15 residues long. CDR3 region: CASSLALDGNTEAFF. DNA of the CDR3: TGCGCCAGCAGCTTGGCCCTCGACGGGAACACTGAAGCTTTCTTT.

The rearrangement uses TRBV9 and TRBJ2-1; 7 bases agree with TRBD1. The CDR3 covers 17 residues. With V trimmed by 3 bases and J by 1 base, 10 bases remained unmatched. Germline V CDR1 and CDR2: SGDLS, YYNGEE. The DNA for the CDR3 is TGTGCCAGCAGCGCCGACCCGACAGGGAGATCCTACAATGAGCAGTTCTTC. Its protein is CASSADPTGRSYNEQFF.

This clone was recorded once. V and J are TRBV5-4 and TRBJ1-2, with D hard to call. CDR3 length: 13 amino acids. The V end was cut by 4 bases, the J end by 7 bases, with 14 bases between. Germline CDR1 is SGHNT and CDR2 is YYREEE (reference sequence). The CDR3 reads CASSPGTVPGYTF. The CDR3 region has the DNA TGTGCCAGCAGCCCTGGTACAGTGCCTGGCTACACCTTC.

The rearrangement links TRBV10-3 to TRBJ2-2; 9 nucleotides agree with TRBD1. The V segment lost 8 bases and the J segment 2 bases; nucleotides outside the gene matches: 6. CDR3 length equals 15 residues. Per germline, CDR1 ENHRY and CDR2 SYGVKD. In nucleotides, the CDR3 is TGTGCCATCTCCTACAGGGGGCAAAACACCGGGGAGCTGTTTTTT. Protein product: CAISYRGQNTGELFF.

J is TRBJ2-7 and V is TRBV5-1; D unclear. Germline V lookup: CDR1 SGHRS, CDR2 YFSETQ. The CDR3 runs to 13 residues. Trimming removed 4 bases at V and 6 bases at J, with 14 bases between. The CDR3 protein is CASSPGEGPEQYF. As DNA, the CDR3 is TGCGCCAGCAGCCCGGGTGAAGGGCCCGAGCAGTACTTC.

The rearrangement joins TRBV25-1 to TRBJ2-1; 9 nucleotides align to TRBD2. Per the germline V gene, CDR1 is MGHDK and CDR2 is SYGVNS. This CDR3 comprises 15 residues. V shed 6 bases, J shed 8 bases, and the junction held 11 bases outside the gene matches. The CDR3 DNA follows: TGTGCCAGCAGCCGAACTAGCGGGTTACGCGATGAGCAGTTCTTC. It translates to CASSRTSGLRDEQFF.

The chain employs TRBV6-6 and TRBJ1-5; possible D gene TRBD1, 5 bases. The CDR3 contains 11 residues. Trimming pared 8 bases from V and 7 bases from J, leaving 9 bases between. CDR1 MNHNY and CDR2 SVGAGI come from the germline V gene (reference sequence). For the CDR3, the DNA is TGTGCCAGCCAGGGAGAACAGCCCCAGCATTTT. This codes for CASQGEQPQHF.

The V gene is TRBV18, the J gene TRBJ1-6; TRBD1 is a possible D gene (5 bases). Trimming left V 6 bases short and J 2 bases short, with 11 bases between. Per germline, CDR1 KGHSH and CDR2 LQKENI. The CDR3 extends over 15 amino acids. CDR3 coding DNA: TGTGCCAGCTCGTTATGGGGGGCCTATAATTCACCCCTCCACTTT. It encodes CASSLWGAYNSPLHF. Supplemented by reference TRBV18 and TRBJ1-6, the full variable domain reads NAGVMQNPRHLVRRRGQEARLRCSPMKGHSHVYWYRQLPEEGLKFMVYLQKENIIDESGMPKERFSAEFPKEGPSILRIQQVVRGDSAAYFCASSLWGAYNSPLHFGNGTRLTVT.

This chain uses TRBV28 with TRBJ1-5; TRBD1 aligns across 8 bases. The CDR3 runs 13 residues. Germline V gene sequence: CDR1 MDHEN, CDR2 SYDVKM. Unmatched junction bases numbered 0, after V lost 6 bases and J lost 2 bases. CDR3 bases: TGTGCCAGCAGGACAGGGGGCAATCAGCCCCAGCATTTT. Translating gives CASRTGGNQPQHF.